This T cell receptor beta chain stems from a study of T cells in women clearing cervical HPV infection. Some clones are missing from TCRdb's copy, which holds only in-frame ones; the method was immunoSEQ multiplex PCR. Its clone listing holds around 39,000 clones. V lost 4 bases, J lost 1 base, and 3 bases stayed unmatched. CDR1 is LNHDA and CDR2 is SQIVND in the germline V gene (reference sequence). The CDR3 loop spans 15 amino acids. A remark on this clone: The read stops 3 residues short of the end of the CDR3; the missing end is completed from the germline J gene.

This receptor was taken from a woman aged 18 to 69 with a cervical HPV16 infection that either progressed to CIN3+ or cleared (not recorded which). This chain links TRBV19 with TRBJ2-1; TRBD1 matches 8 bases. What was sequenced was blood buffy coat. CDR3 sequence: CASSTGTGSYNEQFF. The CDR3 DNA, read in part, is TGTGCCAGTAGTACCGGGACAGGATCCTACAATGAG.